This TCR beta chain was identified in a study of control samples from healthy donors and cancer patients. This clone was seen at least ten times. Method: immunoSEQ multiplex PCR; TCRdb's copy keeps in-frame clones and lacks some. Among more than 85,000 clones listed, approximately 88% were seen once. With 4 bases removed from V and 1 base from J, the gap between germline ends came to 13 bases. There are 16 residues in the CDR3. CDR1 is LNHDA, CDR2 SQIVND, per germline (reference sequence). The receptor comes from a man between 65 and 85 years old with lung cancer. The source material was PBMCs. The V call is TRBV19, the J call TRBJ2-2; maybe TRBD1 (5 bases). Here the CDR3 DNA reads TGTGCCAGTAGTACCTCCAGGACACAGAACACCGGGGAGCTGTTTTTT. Residues: CASSTSRTQNTGELFF.